This TCR beta chain was sequenced in a study of blood T cell repertoires in COVID-19. Turning to the study itself: The recovered donors of Cohort 3 showed two negative PCRs, clearance, or symptom resolution.

This CDR3 comprises 12 residues. The germline CDR1 and CDR2 sequences are MNHEY and SVGAGI. V was shortened by 6 bases and J by 8 bases, with 13 bases between the two germline ends. The participants were between about 18 and 89 years old and came from roughly 24 US areas. Assignments of participants to cohorts depended upon their own reported clinical history. Clones were sequenced by immunoSEQ multiplex PCR, and TCRdb holds only the in-frame ones, with some missing. This table holds some 220,000 clones, roughly nine tenths found once. The chain links TRBV6-5 to TRBJ1-2; D gene ambiguous. The sequenced material came from PBMCs or T cells enriched from blood (not recorded which). The sequence came from a woman aged 50 to 65 in a cohort exposed to, infected with or recovered from COVID-19 (not recorded which). CDR3 residues: CASSSRADGYTF. The CDR3 DNA follows: TGTGCCAGCAGCTCGAGGGCAGACGGCTACACCTTC.